This T cell receptor beta chain was observed in a study of Ad26.COV2.S vaccination and SARS-CoV-2 variants. The study's findings and limits: Following vaccination, spike-specific CD8+ and CD4+ T cell responses reportedly exhibited substantial breadth.

Using immunoSEQ multiplex PCR, the repertoire was profiled, and TCRdb retains in-frame clones only, with some absent. This table has some 350,000 clones, about 91% appearing once. Of note for this clone: What it binds is unknown.

Germline assignment: CDR1 ENHRY and CDR2 SYGVKD. Trimming took off 4 bases at V and 4 bases at J, with 7 bases between the two ends. The CDR3 spans 12 residues. The TCR originated in a human donor who had recovered from COVID-19. Sequences were derived from peripheral blood, sampled after recovery from COVID-19. The V call is TRBV10-3, the J call TRBJ1-2; TRBD1 is a possible D gene (5 bases). The CDR3 reads CAISGGVYGYTF. In DNA form, the CDR3 reads TGTGCCATCAGTGGGGGGGTCTATGGCTACACCTTC.